This TCR beta chain comes out of a study of OX40 agonist ivuxolimab in advanced cancers. This table comes from immunoSEQ multiplex PCR, and its TCRdb copy is limited to in-frame clones, with some not included. The table lists 100,000 or so clones, about nine tenths of them singletons. The CDR3 spans 15 residues. CDR1 SEHNR and CDR2 FQNEAQ come from the germline V gene (reference sequence). The V and J ends lost 5 bases and 0 bases respectively, with 11 bases between them. The V and J genes are TRBV7-9 and TRBJ1-3; unclear D gene. The source of this sequence is an adult with an advanced solid tumor such as melanoma, head and neck, liver or kidney cancer. Here the sequenced sample was CD4+ or CD8+ T cells sorted from blood, taken in a trial of the OX40 agonist ivuxolimab. The CDR3 sequence is CASSTEVGSGNTIYF. Here the CDR3 DNA reads TGTGCCAGCAGCACTGAGGTGGGCTCTGGAAACACCATATATTTT.